Presented here are 18 T cell receptor beta chains from one specimen sequenced in a study of T-cell memory formation after mild COVID-19. TCRdb used MiXCR to reprocess the 5' RACE reads, holding one entry per CDR3 protein. The sample yields roughly 280,000 distinct CDR3 sequences, roughly 8.2% seen once. The specimen sequenced was PBMCs or a T cell subset sorted from them (not recorded which). The receptors originated from a man between 18 and 35 years old who had mild COVID-19 (a few samples of this study predate the infection). Cell type and time point are not known.

This clonotype has only a few counts. This chain uses TRBV7-3 with TRBJ2-5, with 10 bases matching TRBD1. Germline V lookup: CDR1 SGHTA, CDR2 FQGTGA. This CDR3 has 15 residues. V lost 5 bases and J lost 5; bases outside the gene matches: 8. Written as DNA, the CDR3 is TGTGCCAGCAGCGCCGGGACAGGGGCAATGGAGACCCAGTACTTC. Its translation is CASSAGTGAMETQYF.

This clonotype was seen a few times. CDR3 loop: CASSSSGGNNEQFF. The CDR3 nucleotides read TGTGCCAGCAGCTCTAGCGGGGGGAACAATGAGCAGTTCTTC. The rearrangement joins TRBV7-9 to TRBJ2-1; 11 bases match TRBD2. This CDR3 has 14 residues. Per the germline V gene, CDR1 is SEHNR and CDR2 is FQNEAQ (reference sequence). Trimming took 4 bases from V and 5 from J; bases not matched to a gene: 1. Combining the CDR3 with reference TRBV7-9 and TRBJ2-1 gives the whole variable domain DTGVSQNPRHKITKRGQNVTFRCDPISEHNRLYWYRQTLGQGPEFLTYFQNEAQLEKSRLLSDRFSAERPKGSFSTLEIQRTEQGDSAMYLCASSSSGGNNEQFFGPGTRLTVL.

This clonotype was seen repeatedly, ten times or more. The rearrangement joins TRBV6-2 or TRBV6-3 to TRBJ2-7; D is unresolved. Per germline, CDR1 MNHEY and CDR2 SVGEGT. The CDR3 covers 12 residues. V gave up 6 bases and J gave up 4 bases, with 10 bases separating them. CDR3 sequence: CASSRASYEQYV. In nucleotides, the CDR3 is TGTGCCAGCAGCAGAGCGAGTTACGAGCAGTACGTC.

This chain connects TRBV5-1 to TRBJ1-2; D call uncertain. There are 14 residues in the CDR3. The V end was cut by 0 bases, the J end by 4 bases, with 10 bases between. Germline loops: CDR1 SGHRS, CDR2 YFSETQ. CDR3 coding DNA: TGCGCCAGCAGCTTGGAGCGGGGAGGCTATGGCTACACCTTC. Protein: CASSLERGGYGYTF.

V is TRBV2 and J is TRBJ2-3; the match to TRBD1 covers 7 bases. The CDR3 extends over 13 amino acids. V trimming: 10 bases; J trimming: 2 bases; junction bases outside the gene matches: 6. Germline CDR1 SNHLY, CDR2 FYNNEI. Here the CDR3 reads CATRDSLTDTQYF. Written as DNA, the CDR3 is TGTGCCACCAGGGACAGCCTCACAGATACGCAGTATTTT. The full variable domain, completed using reference TRBV2 and TRBJ2-3, is EPEVTQTPSHQVTQMGQEVILRCVPISNHLYFYWYRQILGQKVEFLVSFYNNEISEKSEIFDDQFSVERPDGSNFTLKIRSTKLEDSAMYFCATRDSLTDTQYFGPGTRLTVL.

The chain recombines TRBV20-1 with TRBJ1-4; D uncertain. The CDR3 runs 13 residues. V dropped 3 bases and J dropped 11 bases, with 16 bases sitting between them. From germline, CDR1 is DFQATT and CDR2 SNEGSKA (reference sequence). This CDR3 is CSARVGRREKLFF. CDR3 nucleotide sequence: TGCAGTGCTAGGGTCGGCAGGAGGGAGAAACTGTTTTTT.

This clonotype was picked up many times. The V gene is TRBV7-2, the J gene TRBJ2-5, with 7 bases matching TRBD1. From germline, CDR1 is SGHTA and CDR2 FQGNSA. V gave up 2 bases and J gave up 4 bases; unmatched junction bases: 7. CDR3 length: 15 residues. The CDR3 protein is CASSLSRPGGETQYF. CDR3 nucleotides: TGTGCCAGCAGCTTAAGTCGGCCAGGGGGAGAGACCCAGTACTTC. The entire variable domain, with the rest obtained from reference TRBV7-2 and TRBJ2-5, is as follows: GAGVSQSPSNKVTEKGKDVELRCDPISGHTALYWYRQSLGQGLEFLIYFQGNSAPDKSGLPSDRFSAERTGGSVSTLTIQRTQQEDSAVYLCASSLSRPGGETQYFGPGTRLLVL.

In its sample, this clonotype was seen many times. V is TRBV7-3 and J is TRBJ2-1, with TRBD2 identical over 12 bases. This CDR3 is built from 19 residues. After removal of 5 bases from V and 0 bases from J, the junction contained 11 bases not matched to a gene. Germline V gene lookup returns CDR1 SGHTA and CDR2 FQGTGA. As DNA, the CDR3 is TGTGCCAGCAGCAGACGGACTAGCGGGGCCGTTAGCTCCTACAATGAGCAGTTCTTC. Amino acids: CASSRRTSGAVSSYNEQFF.

This clonotype came up many times. The chain employs TRBV11-2 and TRBJ2-3, with a possible D match to TRBD2 (5 bases). V dropped 8 bases and J dropped 6 bases, with 12 bases sitting between them. Per germline, CDR1 SGHAT and CDR2 FQNNGV. The CDR3 length is 12 residues. The CDR3 coding sequence is TGTGCCAGCTGCTCCGGCGGGGATACGCAGTATTTT. Protein sequence: CASCSGGDTQYF.

The rearrangement uses TRBV9 and TRBJ1-5; 10 bases map to TRBD1. The CDR3 spans 17 residues. V trimming: 4 bases; J trimming: 4 bases; junction bases outside the gene matches: 11. The germline CDR1 and CDR2 sequences are SGDLS and YYNGEE. The CDR3 DNA is TGTGCCAGCAGCCCTCCCCCGGACAGGGGGGGAAATCAGCCCCAGCATTTT. This encodes CASSPPPDRGGNQPQHF.

This chain joins TRBV7-9 and TRBJ2-2, with a possible D match to TRBD1 (5 bases). This CDR3 contains 14 residues. The V and J ends lost 5 bases and 6 bases respectively, with 13 bases between them. CDR1 and CDR2 from the germline V gene are SEHNR and FQNEAQ (reference sequence). The CDR3 DNA reads as TGTGCCAGCAGCCCCATCAGGGAATCCGGGGAGCTGTTTTTT. Amino acid sequence: CASSPIRESGELFF.

This clonotype was counted between two and nine times. The gene calls are TRBV12-3 or TRBV12-4 and TRBJ2-1, with 9 nucleotides matching TRBD1. The length of the CDR3 is 15 residues. With 6 bases clipped from V and 10 bases from J, the junction kept 13 bases outside the gene matches. The CDR3 bases are TGTGCCAGCAGGGGGACAGGGTCTATTTTTGGAGAGCAGTTCTTC. Amino acids: CASRGTGSIFGEQFF.

At least ten counts were recorded for this clonotype. The chain has TRBV18 and TRBJ2-1; D perhaps matches TRBD2 (5 bases). CDR3 length: 13 residues. Trimming left V 1 base short and J 8 bases short, with 9 bases between. From germline, CDR1 is KGHSH and CDR2 LQKENI. The CDR3 protein is CASSPRRADEQFF. CDR3 in DNA: TGTGCCAGCTCACCACGGCGGGCGGATGAGCAGTTCTTC.

This clonotype appeared a few times. The chain joins TRBV7-2 to TRBJ1-2; D not certain. V was trimmed by 8 bases and J by 8 bases, leaving 24 bases between them. The CDR3 has 15 amino acids. Germline-derived CDR1 and CDR2 are SGHTA and FQGNSA. CDR3 sequence: CASAVAQNIVGGYTF. CDR3 DNA: TGTGCCAGCGCGGTGGCCCAGAATATCGTTGGCGGCTACACCTTC.

The chain carries TRBV7-2 and TRBJ2-7, with TRBD2 identical over 8 bases. The CDR3 runs to 14 residues. V was clipped by 3 bases and J by 4 bases; unmatched bases: 5. Germline-derived CDR1 and CDR2 are SGHTA and FQGNSA. The CDR3 loop is CASSLFGGEYEQYF. The CDR3 DNA is TGTGCCAGCAGCTTGTTCGGGGGGGAATACGAGCAGTACTTC.

V usage is TRBV7-2 and J usage is TRBJ1-4; D is possibly TRBD1 (6 bases). Per germline, CDR1 SGHTA and CDR2 FQGNSA. Trimming shortened V by 4 bases and J by 5 bases, and 29 bases separated the two germline ends. This CDR3 has 20 residues. The CDR3 nucleotides read TGTGCCAGCAGCTCCGAGCCGACCGGGACAAGCCTCTGTGAAAATGAAAAACTGTTTTTT. Its protein is CASSSEPTGTSLCENEKLFF.

This chain connects TRBV5-6 to TRBJ2-1; D perhaps matches TRBD2 (6 bases). This CDR3 has 19 residues. Looked up from germline, CDR1 is SGHDT and CDR2 is YYEEEE. V lost 1 base, J lost 0 bases, and 20 bases lay in between. The CDR3: CASSLIGPRGRGSYNEQFF. The CDR3 region has the DNA TGTGCCAGCAGCTTGATAGGCCCGCGGGGACGAGGCTCCTACAATGAGCAGTTCTTC.

This clonotype was detected a few times. The CDR3 sequence: CASSTRGASPSVNEQFF. CDR3 DNA sequence: TGCGCCAGCAGCACCCGGGGGGCTAGTCCCTCAGTCAATGAGCAGTTCTTC. This chain connects TRBV5-1 to TRBJ2-1; D might be TRBD2 (7 bases). The V and J ends lost 4 bases and 6 bases respectively, with 23 bases between them. Germline assignment: CDR1 SGHRS and CDR2 YFSETQ. CDR3 length: 17 residues.